The sequence of this TCR beta chain was determined in a study of blood T cell repertoires in COVID-19. Study at large: PBMCs, B-cell-depleted T cells, or T cells were the source of the cDNA or gDNA that made up the material.

Seattle patients were enrolled while actively infected and followed longitudinally. Original processing methods: How many nucleated cells were present was estimated from reference gene primer amplification. TCRdb's table, derived via immunoSEQ multiplex PCR, lists solely in-frame clones and lacks some. That table furnishes V, J and clone size, whereas the DNA furnished D and trimming. The sample consists of around 360,000 clones, 87% of them appearing once. This TCR was recovered from a woman aged 25-40 years with COVID-19, enrolled during active disease. Sequencing used peripheral blood.

In nucleotides, the CDR3 is TGCGCCAGCAGCTTGGTCCAGGCCGATTCACCCCTCCACTTT. Translating gives CASSLVQADSPLHF. V gene TRBV5-1 combines with J gene TRBJ1-6; D gene uncertain. The CDR3 loop spans 14 amino acids. CDR1 and CDR2 (germline): SGHRS, YFSETQ. The V and J ends lost 0 bases and 8 bases respectively, with 9 bases between them.